What follows are 20 T cell receptor beta chains derived from one specimen sequenced in a study of identical twins. MiXCR was run by TCRdb on the 5' RACE reads, yielding one entry per CDR3 protein. The data hold 250,000 to 350,000 distinct CDR3 sequences, with roughly 9.8% observed a single time. These same data were also listed under a study on yellow fever vaccine responses in identical twins.

Material: CD8+ T cells sorted from blood. These receptors originate from a woman aged 18-30 years in good health.

This clonotype was recorded many times. This chain links TRBV6-2 or TRBV6-3 with TRBJ1-5, with D tentatively TRBD1 (5 bases). V lost 3 bases and J 2 bases, leaving 14 bases between the germline ends. The CDR3 is made up of 16 amino acids. Germline V gene sequence: CDR1 MNHEY, CDR2 SVGEGT. This CDR3 is CASSYGGVYGNQPQHF. Here the CDR3 DNA reads TGTGCCAGCAGTTATGGGGGGGTTTATGGCAATCAGCCCCAGCATTTT.

This clonotype has ten or more counts. This chain connects TRBV5-6 to TRBJ2-1; TRBD2 aligns across 15 bases. With 3 bases clipped from V and 3 bases from J, the junction kept 10 bases outside the gene matches. This CDR3 has 19 amino acids. The germline gives CDR1 SGHDT, CDR2 YYEEEE. CDR3 in DNA: TGTGCCAGCAGCTCCCCGGGACTAGCGGGAGGCCAACTCTACAATGAGCAGTTCTTC. Encoded protein: CASSSPGLAGGQLYNEQFF.

This clonotype was detected many times. The chain carries TRBV12-3 or TRBV12-4 and TRBJ2-7, with a possible D match to TRBD1 (6 bases). The CDR3 runs to 15 residues. Trimming removed 5 bases at V and 3 bases at J, with 17 bases between. In DNA, the CDR3 is TGTGCCAGCAGTCTCCCTATACAGGGTTTCTACGAGCAGTACTTC. Translated: CASSLPIQGFYEQYF.

This clonotype was seen many times. The chain joins TRBV7-9 to TRBJ2-5; weak D call: TRBD1 (6 bases). CDR3 length: 13 amino acids. The germline gives CDR1 SEHNR, CDR2 FQNEAQ (reference sequence). Trimming removed 5 bases at V and 1 base at J, with 8 bases between. The CDR3 protein is CASSRQVQETQYF. The CDR3 DNA reads TGTGCCAGCAGCCGACAGGTCCAAGAGACCCAGTACTTC.

This chain links TRBV7-2 with TRBJ2-5; 9 nucleotides match TRBD2. Germline CDR1 and CDR2: SGHTA and FQGNSA. The CDR3 sequence is 16 residues long. The V segment lost 2 bases and the J segment 2 bases; nucleotides outside the gene matches: 6. CDR3 DNA sequence: TGTGCCAGCAGCTTACTGGCTAGCGGGGCACAAGAGACCCAGTACTTC. The encoded protein is CASSLLASGAQETQYF.

The sample holds many counts of this clonotype. The chain combines TRBV20-1 with TRBJ2-7; 8 bases are a match to TRBD2. The CDR3 sequence is 14 residues long. The V segment lost 6 bases and the J segment 3 bases; nucleotides outside the gene matches: 10. Germline V gene sequence: CDR1 DFQATT, CDR2 SNEGSKA (reference sequence). The CDR3 reads CSATGERENYEQYF. The CDR3 bases are TGCAGTGCCACCGGGGAGCGGGAGAACTACGAGCAGTACTTC.

This clonotype was seen repeatedly, ten times or more. The V and J genes are TRBV20-1 and TRBJ2-1; 7 nucleotides agree with TRBD2. The CDR3 length is 11 residues. V shed 7 bases and J 14 bases; nucleotides not matched to a gene: 11. Germline V gene data show CDR1 as DFQATT and CDR2 as SNEGSKA (reference sequence). The CDR3 nucleotides are TGCAGTGGGCTAGCGGCTTGGGGCGAGTTCTTC. The encoded protein is CSGLAAWGEFF.

This clonotype was detected many times. The rearrangement joins TRBV12-3 or TRBV12-4 to TRBJ2-7, with a possible D match to TRBD2 (6 bases). V shed 7 bases and J shed 0 bases, with 16 bases lying between them. The CDR3 runs to 15 residues. The DNA for the CDR3 is TGTGCCAGCACTCTAGGGCGGGGCCTCTCCTACGAGCAGTACTTC. Translating it yields CASTLGRGLSYEQYF.

The chain recombines TRBV11-2 with TRBJ2-4; tentative D call: TRBD2 (5 bases). CDR1 is SGHAT, CDR2 FQNNGV, per germline. V was shortened by 7 bases and J by 7 bases, with 20 bases between the two germline ends. CDR3 length: 15 amino acids. The CDR3 DNA follows: TGTGCCAGCAACCAACACGTGGAGGCCGGGAACATTCAGTACTTC. Translated: CASNQHVEAGNIQYF.

This clonotype was observed a handful of times. The chain is built from TRBV7-9 and TRBJ2-6; D gene ambiguous. The CDR3 totals 14 residues. V lost 5 bases to trimming and J lost 4 bases, with 9 bases between them. Germline V gives CDR1 SEHNR, CDR2 FQNEAQ (reference sequence). The DNA of the CDR3 is TGTGCCAGCAGCCCCCTGACCGGGGCCAACGTCCTGACTTTC. Its protein is CASSPLTGANVLTF.

V and J are TRBV11-2 and TRBJ2-7; a weak D match, TRBD2 (5 bases). The CDR3 length is 14 residues. Between the trimmed V and J ends, which lost 5 bases and 2 bases, there was a span of 13 bases. The germline gives CDR1 SGHAT, CDR2 FQNNGV. The CDR3 DNA reads TGTGCCAGCAGCGTACTAAAACTAGCCTACGAGCAGTACTTC. Amino acids: CASSVLKLAYEQYF.

This clonotype was detected many times. The gene calls are TRBV4-3 and TRBJ2-5; the D gene is possibly TRBD2 (6 bases). Germline V gene lookup returns CDR1 LGHNA and CDR2 YSLEER. Trimming left V 1 base short and J 5 bases short, with 17 bases between. This CDR3 has 16 amino acids. The CDR3 sequence is CASSQVLDGSWETQYF. CDR3 DNA sequence: TGCGCCAGCAGCCAAGTTCTTGACGGGAGTTGGGAGACCCAGTACTTC.

This clonotype was observed at least ten times. The gene calls are TRBV7-9 and TRBJ2-1; D gene ambiguous. This CDR3 is 14 amino acids long. Germline loops: CDR1 SEHNR, CDR2 FQNEAQ (reference sequence). V lost 1 base to trimming and J lost 8 bases, with 12 bases between them. The DNA for the CDR3 is TGTGCCAGCAGCTTAGGACGTAAAATGGATGAGCAGTTCTTC. Its translation is CASSLGRKMDEQFF.

This clonotype was seen ten or more times. The chain joins TRBV27 to TRBJ1-5, with D perhaps matching TRBD1 (6 bases). Germline V gives CDR1 MNHEY, CDR2 SMNVEV (reference sequence). The CDR3 extends over 15 amino acids. Trimming removed 2 bases at V and 2 bases at J, with 10 bases between. This CDR3 reads CASSLMGAGNQPQHF. CDR3 coding DNA: TGTGCCAGCAGTTTAATGGGGGCCGGCAATCAGCCCCAGCATTTT.

In this sample, this clonotype turned up a few times. The chain combines TRBV2 with TRBJ2-2; D is perhaps TRBD1 (7 bases). V gave up 7 bases and J gave up 3 bases, with 12 bases separating them. Germline V CDR1 and CDR2: SNHLY, FYNNEI. The length of the CDR3 is 14 residues. The CDR3 DNA reads TGTGCCAGCACGGAGGGGGCTGACACCGGGGAGCTGTTTTTT. Translated: CASTEGADTGELFF.

The chain has TRBV7-9 and TRBJ2-7; D remains ambiguous. Germline V gene sequence: CDR1 SEHNR, CDR2 FQNEAQ (reference sequence). This CDR3 region has 13 residues. Trimming cost V 5 bases and J 3 bases, with 11 bases left between them. CDR3 nucleotide sequence: TGTGCCAGCAGCCCCCCGTGGGACTACGAGCAGTACTTC. It yields the protein CASSPPWDYEQYF.

The sample holds many counts of this clonotype. J is TRBJ1-6 and V is TRBV6-2 or TRBV6-3; no clear D gene. The CDR3 has 15 residues. With 5 bases removed from V and 5 bases from J, the gap between germline ends came to 13 bases. CDR1 MNHEY and CDR2 SVGEGT come from the germline V gene. The CDR3 DNA reads as TGTGCCAGCAGTCCTGGACTGGAGAATAATTCACCCCTCCACTTT. Amino acids: CASSPGLENNSPLHF.

To note about this clonotype: A much bigger clone sits one base away, suggesting this may be a read error. The V and J genes are TRBV7-9 and TRBJ2-5; TRBD1 matches 9 bases. This CDR3 is built from 16 residues. Germline CDR1 and CDR2: SEHNR and FQNEAQ (reference sequence). The CDR3 nucleotides are TGTGCCAGCAGCTTAACGACAGGGGGTGTACAAGAGACCAAGTACTTC. Translated, it gives CASSLTTGGVQETKYF.

This clonotype was found many times. This chain joins TRBV25-1 and TRBJ2-1, with a tentative D call TRBD2 (5 bases). The CDR3 totals 15 residues. V was cut by 3 bases and J by 1 base, with 10 bases left in between. CDR1 MGHDK and CDR2 SYGVNS come from the germline V gene. CDR3 in DNA: TGTGCCAGCAGTGACCCGTCGGGGTCCTACAATGAGCAGTTCTTC. It translates to CASSDPSGSYNEQFF.

J is TRBJ2-5 and V is TRBV20-1; possibly TRBD2 for D (6 bases). V lost 0 bases and J 12 bases, leaving 14 bases between the germline ends. From germline, CDR1 is DFQATT and CDR2 SNEGSKA (reference sequence). The CDR3 is 12 residues long. The CDR3 protein is CSARDSTGGEYF. In nucleotides, the CDR3 is TGCAGTGCTAGAGACTCAACAGGAGGGGAGTACTTC.